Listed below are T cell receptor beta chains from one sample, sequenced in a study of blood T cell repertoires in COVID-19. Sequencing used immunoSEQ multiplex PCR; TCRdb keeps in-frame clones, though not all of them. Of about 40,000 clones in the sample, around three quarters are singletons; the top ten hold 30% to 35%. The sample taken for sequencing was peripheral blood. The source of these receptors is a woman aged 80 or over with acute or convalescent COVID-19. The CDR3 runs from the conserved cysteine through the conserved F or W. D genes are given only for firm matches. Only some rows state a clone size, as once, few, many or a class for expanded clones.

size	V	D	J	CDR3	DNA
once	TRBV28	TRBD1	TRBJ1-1	CASSQNRGTEAFF	TGTGCCAGCTCCCAGAACAGGGGCACTGAAGCTTTCTTT
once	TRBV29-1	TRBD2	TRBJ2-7	CSVPLAGGSSYEQYF	TGCAGCGTCCCCCTAGCGGGTGGTAGCTCCTACGAGCAGTACTTC
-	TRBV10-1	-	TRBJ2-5	CASSSTGLETQYF	TGCGCCAGCAGTTCCACAGGGTTGGAGACCCAGTACTTC
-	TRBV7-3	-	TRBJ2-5	CASSPTGEGETQYF	TGTGCCAGCAGCCCGACAGGGGAGGGGGAGACCCAGTACTTC
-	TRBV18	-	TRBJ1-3	CASSPDLTITGNTIYF	TGTGCCAGCTCACCAGATCTGACAATCACTGGAAACACCATATATTTT
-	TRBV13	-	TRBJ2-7	CASSLNRGGYEQYF	TGTGCCAGCAGCTTGAACAGGGGAGGCTACGAGCAGTACTTC
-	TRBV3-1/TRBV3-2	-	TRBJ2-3	CASSPHGADTQYF	TGTGCCAGCAGCCCCCACGGAGCAGATACGCAGTATTTT
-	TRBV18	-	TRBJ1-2	CASSPMTREGVGYTF	TGTGCCAGCTCACCTATGACCCGGGAGGGCGTAGGCTACACCTTC
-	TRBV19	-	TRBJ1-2	CASSIDQEGNGYTF	TGTGCCAGTAGTATAGATCAGGAGGGAAACGGCTACACCTTC
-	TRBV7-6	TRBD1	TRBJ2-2	CASSQYRGQTGELFF	TGTGCCAGCAGCCAATACAGGGGGCAGACCGGGGAGCTGTTTTTT
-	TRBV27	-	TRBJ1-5	CASSFGTASNQPQHF	TGTGCCAGCAGTTTCGGAACAGCTAGCAATCAGCCCCAGCATTTT
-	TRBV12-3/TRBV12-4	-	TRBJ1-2	CASSLGPQGYTF	TGTGCCAGCAGTTTGGGGCCACAGGGCTACACCTTC
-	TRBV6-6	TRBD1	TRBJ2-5	CASSYHGTGGETQYF	TGTGCCAGCAGTTACCACGGGACAGGGGGCGAGACCCAGTACTTC
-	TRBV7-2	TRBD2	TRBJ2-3	CASSPRGAGEAPFGGAQYF	TGTGCCAGCAGCCCTCGAGGGGCGGGAGAGGCACCCTTCGGTGGGGCGCAGTATTTT
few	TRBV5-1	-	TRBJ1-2	CASSLSISYGYTF	TGCGCCAGCAGCTTGTCAATCAGCTATGGCTACACCTTC
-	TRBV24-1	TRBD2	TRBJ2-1	CATSDPTSGRVNEQFF	TGTGCCACCAGTGATCCCACTAGCGGGAGAGTCAATGAGCAGTTCTTC
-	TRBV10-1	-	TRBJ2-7	CASSEADGRGRRGGQYF	TGCGCCAGCAGTGAGGCGGATGGCCGGGGGAGGCGAGGTGGGCAGTACTTC
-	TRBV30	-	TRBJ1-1	CAWGTGVNAEAFF	TGTGCCTGGGGGACTGGGGTGAACGCTGAAGCTTTCTTT
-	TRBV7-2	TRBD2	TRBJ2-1	CASSLWEGGTPNLF	TGTGCCAGCAGCTTATGGGAGGGAGGGACCCCCAATCTCTTC